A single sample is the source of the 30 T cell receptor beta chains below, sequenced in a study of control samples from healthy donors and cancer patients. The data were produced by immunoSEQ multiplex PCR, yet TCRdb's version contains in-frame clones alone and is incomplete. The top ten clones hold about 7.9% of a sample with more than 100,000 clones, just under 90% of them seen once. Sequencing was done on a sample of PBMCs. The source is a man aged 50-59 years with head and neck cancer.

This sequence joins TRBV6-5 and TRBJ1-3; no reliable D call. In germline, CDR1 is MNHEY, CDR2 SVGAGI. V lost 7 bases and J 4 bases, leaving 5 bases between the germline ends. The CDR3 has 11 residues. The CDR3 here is CASNVGNTIYF. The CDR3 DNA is TGTGCCAGCAATGTGGGAAACACCATATATTTT.

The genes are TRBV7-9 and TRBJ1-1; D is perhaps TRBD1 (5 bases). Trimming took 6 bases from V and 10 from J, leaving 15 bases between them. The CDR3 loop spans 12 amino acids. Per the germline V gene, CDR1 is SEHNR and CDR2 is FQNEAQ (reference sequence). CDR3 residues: CASRGEGTPAFF. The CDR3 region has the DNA TGTGCCAGCAGAGGGGAGGGGACTCCAGCTTTCTTT. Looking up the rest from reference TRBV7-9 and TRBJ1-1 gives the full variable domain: DTGVSQNPRHKITKRGQNVTFRCDPISEHNRLYWYRQTLGQGPEFLTYFQNEAQLEKSRLLSDRFSAERPKGSFSTLEIQRTEQGDSAMYLCASRGEGTPAFFGQGTRLTVV.

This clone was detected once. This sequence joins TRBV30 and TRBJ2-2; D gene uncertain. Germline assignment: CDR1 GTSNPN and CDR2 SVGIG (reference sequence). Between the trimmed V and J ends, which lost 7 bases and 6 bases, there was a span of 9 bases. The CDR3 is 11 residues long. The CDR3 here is CALPVAGELFF. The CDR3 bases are TGTGCCTTACCAGTGGCCGGGGAGCTGTTTTTT. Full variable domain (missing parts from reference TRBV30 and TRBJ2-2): SQTIHQWPATLVQPVGSPLSLECTVEGTSNPNLYWYRQAAGRGLQLLFYSVGIGQISSEVPQNLSASRPQDRQFILSSKKLLLSDSGFYLCALPVAGELFFGEGSRLTVL.

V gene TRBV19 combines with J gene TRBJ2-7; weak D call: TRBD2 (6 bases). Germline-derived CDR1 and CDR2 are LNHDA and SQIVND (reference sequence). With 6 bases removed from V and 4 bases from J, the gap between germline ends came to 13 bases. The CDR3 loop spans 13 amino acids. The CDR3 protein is CASSWGLQYEQYF. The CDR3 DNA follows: TGTGCCAGTAGCTGGGGACTGCAGTACGAGCAGTACTTC.

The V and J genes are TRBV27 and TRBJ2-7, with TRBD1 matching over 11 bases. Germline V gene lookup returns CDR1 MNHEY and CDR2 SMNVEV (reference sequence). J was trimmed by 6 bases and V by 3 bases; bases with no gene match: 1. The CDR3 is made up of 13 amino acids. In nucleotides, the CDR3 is TGTGCCAGCAGTTTTGGACAGGGGGCCGAGCAGTACTTC. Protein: CASSFGQGAEQYF.

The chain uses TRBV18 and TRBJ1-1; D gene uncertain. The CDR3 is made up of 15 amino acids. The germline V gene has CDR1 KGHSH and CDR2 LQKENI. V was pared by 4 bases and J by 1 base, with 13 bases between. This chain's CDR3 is CASSRPLGPNTEAFF. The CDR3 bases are TGTGCCAGCTCACGCCCCCTTGGACCGAACACTGAAGCTTTCTTT. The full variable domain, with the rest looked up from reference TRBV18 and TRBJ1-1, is NAGVMQNPRHLVRRRGQEARLRCSPMKGHSHVYWYRQLPEEGLKFMVYLQKENIIDESGMPKERFSAEFPKEGPSILRIQQVVRGDSAAYFCASSRPLGPNTEAFFGQGTRLTVV.

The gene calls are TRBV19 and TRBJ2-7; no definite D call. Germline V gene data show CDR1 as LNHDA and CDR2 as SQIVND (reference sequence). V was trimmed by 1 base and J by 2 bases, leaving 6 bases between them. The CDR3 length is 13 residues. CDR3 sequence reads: CASSIAQTYEQYF. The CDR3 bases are TGTGCCAGTAGTATAGCTCAAACCTACGAGCAGTACTTC.

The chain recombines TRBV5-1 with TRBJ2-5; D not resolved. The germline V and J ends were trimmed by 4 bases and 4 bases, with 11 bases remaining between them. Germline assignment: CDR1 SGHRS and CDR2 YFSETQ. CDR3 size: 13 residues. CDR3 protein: CASSASARETQYF. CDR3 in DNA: TGCGCCAGCAGCGCGTCGGCAAGAGAGACCCAGTACTTC.

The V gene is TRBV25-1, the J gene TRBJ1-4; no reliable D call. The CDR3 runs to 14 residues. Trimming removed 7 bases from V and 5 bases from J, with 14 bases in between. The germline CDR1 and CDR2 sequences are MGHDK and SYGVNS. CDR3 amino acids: CASKDDLLNEKLFF. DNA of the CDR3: TGTGCCAGCAAGGATGATCTATTAAATGAAAAACTGTTTTTT.

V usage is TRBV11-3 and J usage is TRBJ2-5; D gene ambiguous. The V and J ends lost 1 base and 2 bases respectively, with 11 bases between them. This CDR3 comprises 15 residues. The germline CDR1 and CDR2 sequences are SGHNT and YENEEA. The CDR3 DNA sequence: TGTGCCAGCAGCTTAGGGCCTGGGCGGCAAGAGACCCAGTACTTC. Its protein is CASSLGPGRQETQYF.

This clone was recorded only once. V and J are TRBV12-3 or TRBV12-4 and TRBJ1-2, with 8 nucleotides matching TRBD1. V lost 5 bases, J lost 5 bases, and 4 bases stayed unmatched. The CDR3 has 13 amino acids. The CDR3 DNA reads TGTGCCAGCAGTGCCGGACAGGGATATGGCTACACCTTC. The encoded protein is CASSAGQGYGYTF.

The CDR3 region has the DNA TGTGCCAGCAGCAACGAGGGACTAGCGGGGCGAGAGACCCAGTACTTC. This sequence encodes CASSNEGLAGRETQYF. The chain uses TRBV9 and TRBJ2-5, with TRBD2 identical over 13 bases. V lost 4 bases, J lost 4 bases, and 7 bases stayed unmatched. The CDR3 is 16 amino acids. In germline, CDR1 is SGDLS, CDR2 YYNGEE.

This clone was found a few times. The CDR3 nucleotides read TGTGCCAGCAGGGAAGGTGCCAATGAGCAGTTCTTC. Protein: CASREGANEQFF. V is TRBV5-5 and J is TRBJ2-1, with D hard to call. This CDR3 spans 12 amino acids. Germline V gene data show CDR1 as SGHKS and CDR2 as YYEKEE (reference sequence). V was pared by 5 bases and J by 6 bases, with 9 bases between.

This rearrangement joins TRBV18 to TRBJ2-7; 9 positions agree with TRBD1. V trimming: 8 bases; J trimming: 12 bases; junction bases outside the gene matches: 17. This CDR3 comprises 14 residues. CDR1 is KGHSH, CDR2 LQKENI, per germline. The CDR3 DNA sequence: TGTGCCAGCCACGCCGGGACAGGGCCCCAATTATGGTACTTC. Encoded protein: CASHAGTGPQLWYF.

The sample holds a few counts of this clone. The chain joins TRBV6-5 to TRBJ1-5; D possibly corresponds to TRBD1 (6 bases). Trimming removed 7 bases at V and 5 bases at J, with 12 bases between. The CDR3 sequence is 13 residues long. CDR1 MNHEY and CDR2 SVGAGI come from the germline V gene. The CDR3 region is CASKGGLDQPQHF. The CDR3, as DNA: TGTGCCAGCAAGGGGGGTTTGGATCAGCCCCAGCATTTT.

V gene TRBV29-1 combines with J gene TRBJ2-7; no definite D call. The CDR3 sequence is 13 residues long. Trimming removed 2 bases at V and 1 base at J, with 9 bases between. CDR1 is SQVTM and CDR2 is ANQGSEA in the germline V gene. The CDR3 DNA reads TGCAGCGTTGAACGGACGGGTTCCTACGAGCAGTACTTC. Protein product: CSVERTGSYEQYF.

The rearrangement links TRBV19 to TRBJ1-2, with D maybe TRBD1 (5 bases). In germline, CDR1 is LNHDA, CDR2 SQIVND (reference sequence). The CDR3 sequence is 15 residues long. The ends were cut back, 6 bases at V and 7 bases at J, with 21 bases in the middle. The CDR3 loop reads CASSLGGIRRGGYTF. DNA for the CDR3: TGTGCCAGTAGCCTTGGGGGGATACGTCGCGGTGGCTACACCTTC.

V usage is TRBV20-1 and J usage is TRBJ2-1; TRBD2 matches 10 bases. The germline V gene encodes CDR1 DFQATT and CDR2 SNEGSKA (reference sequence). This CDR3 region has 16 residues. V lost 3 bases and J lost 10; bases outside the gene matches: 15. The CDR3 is CSASPASGSPQWEQFF. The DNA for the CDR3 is TGCAGTGCTAGTCCTGCTAGCGGGAGCCCTCAATGGGAGCAGTTCTTC.

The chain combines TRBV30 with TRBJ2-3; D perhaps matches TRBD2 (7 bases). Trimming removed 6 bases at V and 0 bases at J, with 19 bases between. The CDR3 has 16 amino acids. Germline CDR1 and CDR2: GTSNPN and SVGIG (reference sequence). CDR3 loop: CACHQSRGGSTDTQYF. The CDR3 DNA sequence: TGTGCCTGTCACCAAAGCAGGGGAGGGAGCACAGATACGCAGTATTTT.

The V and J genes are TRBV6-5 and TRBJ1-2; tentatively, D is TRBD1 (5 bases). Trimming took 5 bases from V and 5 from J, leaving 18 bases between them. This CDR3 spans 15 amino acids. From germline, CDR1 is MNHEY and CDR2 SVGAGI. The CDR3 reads CASSRTQGRGYGYTF. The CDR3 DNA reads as TGTGCCAGCAGTCGAACCCAGGGCCGGGGATATGGCTACACCTTC.

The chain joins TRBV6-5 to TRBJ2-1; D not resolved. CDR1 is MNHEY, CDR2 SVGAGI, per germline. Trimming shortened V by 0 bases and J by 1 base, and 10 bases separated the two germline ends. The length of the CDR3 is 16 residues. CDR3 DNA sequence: TGTGCCAGCAGTTACTCGGGGAACCCTTCCTACAATGAGCAGTTCTTC. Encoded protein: CASSYSGNPSYNEQFF.

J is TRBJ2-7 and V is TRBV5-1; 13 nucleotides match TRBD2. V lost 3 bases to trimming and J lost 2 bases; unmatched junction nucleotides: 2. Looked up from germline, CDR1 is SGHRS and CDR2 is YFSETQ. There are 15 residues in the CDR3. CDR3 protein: CASSSTSGGPYEQYF. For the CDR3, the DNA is TGCGCCAGCAGCTCGACTAGCGGGGGGCCCTACGAGCAGTACTTC.

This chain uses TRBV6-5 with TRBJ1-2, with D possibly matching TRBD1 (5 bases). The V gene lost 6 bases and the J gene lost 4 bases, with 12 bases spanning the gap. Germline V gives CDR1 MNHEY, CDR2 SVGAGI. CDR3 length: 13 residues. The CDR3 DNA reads TGTGCCAGCAGGAGGGACCATTCCTATGGCTACACCTTC. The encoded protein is CASRRDHSYGYTF.

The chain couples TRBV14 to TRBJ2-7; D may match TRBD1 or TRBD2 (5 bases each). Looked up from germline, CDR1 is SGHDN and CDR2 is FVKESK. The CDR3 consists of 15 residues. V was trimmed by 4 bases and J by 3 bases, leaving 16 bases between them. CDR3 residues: CASSLQPGRYYEQYF. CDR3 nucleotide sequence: TGTGCCAGCAGCCTACAGCCGGGACGGTACTACGAGCAGTACTTC.

The CDR3 reads CASSSGLAGEADTQYF. The CDR3 nucleotides are TGTGCCAGCAGCTCGGGACTAGCGGGAGAGGCAGATACGCAGTATTTT. The chain is built from TRBV5-8 and TRBJ2-3, with TRBD2 matching over 14 bases. The V gene's germline CDR1 is SGHTS and CDR2 YDEGEE. V was clipped by 3 bases and J by 4 bases; unmatched bases: 4. The CDR3 contains 16 residues.

The CDR3: CASTITDTQYF. The CDR3 nucleotides read TGTGCCAGCACCATCACAGATACGCAGTATTTT. V usage is TRBV11-2 and J usage is TRBJ2-3; D uncertain. CDR3 length: 11 amino acids. V was cut by 7 bases and J by 2 bases, with 4 bases left in between. Looked up from germline, CDR1 is SGHAT and CDR2 is FQNNGV.

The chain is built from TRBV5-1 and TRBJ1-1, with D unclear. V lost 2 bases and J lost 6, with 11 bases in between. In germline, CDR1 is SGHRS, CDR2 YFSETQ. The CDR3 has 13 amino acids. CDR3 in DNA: TGCGCCAGCAGCTTAAGCCCAGAAGCTGAAGCTTTCTTT. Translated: CASSLSPEAEAFF.

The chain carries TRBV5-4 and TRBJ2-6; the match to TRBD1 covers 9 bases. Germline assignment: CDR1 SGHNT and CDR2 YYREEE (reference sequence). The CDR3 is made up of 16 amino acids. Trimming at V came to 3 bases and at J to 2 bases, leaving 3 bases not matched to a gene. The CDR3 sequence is CASSWGQGTGANVLTF. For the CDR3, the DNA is TGTGCCAGCAGCTGGGGACAGGGAACTGGGGCCAACGTCCTGACTTTC. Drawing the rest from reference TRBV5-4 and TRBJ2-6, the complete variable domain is ETGVTQSPTHLIKTRGQQVTLRCSSQSGHNTVSWYQQALGQGPQFIFQYYREEENGRGNFPPRFSGLQFPNYSSELNVNALELDDSALYLCASSWGQGTGANVLTFGAGSRLTVL.

The CDR3 protein is CASSLVLGLAGEQFF. In DNA form, the CDR3 reads TGCGCCAGCAGCTTGGTTCTCGGCCTAGCGGGAGAGCAGTTCTTC. The chain has TRBV5-1 and TRBJ2-1, with 9 bases identical to TRBD2. Trimming cost V 0 bases and J 10 bases; bases outside gene matches: 8. The CDR3 covers 15 residues. The germline CDR1 and CDR2 sequences are SGHRS and YFSETQ.

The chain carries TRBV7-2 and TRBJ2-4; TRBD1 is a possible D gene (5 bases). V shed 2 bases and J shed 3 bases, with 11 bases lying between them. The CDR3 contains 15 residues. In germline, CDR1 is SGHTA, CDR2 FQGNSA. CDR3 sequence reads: CASSLQGSVKNIQYF. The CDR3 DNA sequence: TGTGCCAGCAGCTTACAGGGAAGCGTCAAAAACATTCAGTACTTC.